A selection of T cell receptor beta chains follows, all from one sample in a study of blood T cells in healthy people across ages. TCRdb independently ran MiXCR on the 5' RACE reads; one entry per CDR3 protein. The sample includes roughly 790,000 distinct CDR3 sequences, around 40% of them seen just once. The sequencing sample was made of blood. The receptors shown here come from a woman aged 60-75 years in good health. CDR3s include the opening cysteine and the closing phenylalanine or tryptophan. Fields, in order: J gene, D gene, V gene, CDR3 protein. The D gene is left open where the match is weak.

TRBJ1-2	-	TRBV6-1	CASSEAGRGWDGYTF
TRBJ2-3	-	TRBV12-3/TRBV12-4	CASSNPDTQYF
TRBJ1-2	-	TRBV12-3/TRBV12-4	CASSSGVWSGYTF
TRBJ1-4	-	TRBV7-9	CASSYRVLNEKLFF
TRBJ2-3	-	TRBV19	CASSTQADTQYF
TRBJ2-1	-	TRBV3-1	CASSQGQQQVNEQFF
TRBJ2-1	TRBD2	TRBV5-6	CASSPAASGKQFF
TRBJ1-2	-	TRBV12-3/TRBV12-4	CASSPPTGFYGYTF
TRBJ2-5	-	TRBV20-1	CSARGGPQETQYF
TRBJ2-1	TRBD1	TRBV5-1	CASTVQGGSYNEQFF
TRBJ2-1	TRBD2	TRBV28	CASSSILAASYNEQFF
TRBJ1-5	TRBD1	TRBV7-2	CASSLGVTGGWAQHF
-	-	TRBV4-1	CASSQGTGRTYEQYF
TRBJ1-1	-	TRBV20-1	CSAGLEAFF
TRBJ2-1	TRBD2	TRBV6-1	CASTDSWAGGSYNEQFF
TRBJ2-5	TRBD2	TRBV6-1	CASSEAFRAGAQETQYF
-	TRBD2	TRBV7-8	CASSSPGLGVYEQYF
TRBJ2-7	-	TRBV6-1	CASRPRGDIWYEQYF
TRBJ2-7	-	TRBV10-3	CAISVGVTYEQYF
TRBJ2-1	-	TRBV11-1	CASSLGQNRNEQFF
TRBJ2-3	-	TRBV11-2	CASSLEVRGRGSTDTQYF
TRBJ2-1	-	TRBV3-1	CASSQRVHEQFF
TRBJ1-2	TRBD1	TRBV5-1	CASSGWTGGSDGYTF
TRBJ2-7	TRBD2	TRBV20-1	CSARLAGVKEQYF
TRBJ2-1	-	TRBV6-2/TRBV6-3	CASSYPQGPGDLGVIGARYNEQFF
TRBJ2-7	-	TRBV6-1	CASSEALMGTYEQYF
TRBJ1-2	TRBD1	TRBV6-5	CASRGQGTGYTF
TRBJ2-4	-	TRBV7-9	CASSVVRADRLKNIQYF
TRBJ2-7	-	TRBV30	CAWLKVNIRYF
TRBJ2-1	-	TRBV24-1	CATGRGDEQFF
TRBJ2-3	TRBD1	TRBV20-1	CSARGTGGFLDTQYF
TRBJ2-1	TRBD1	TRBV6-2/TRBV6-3	CASSSDRGRYNNEQFF
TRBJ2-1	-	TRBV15	CATSRESVGEQFF
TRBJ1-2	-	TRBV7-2	CAAARGGFFGYTF
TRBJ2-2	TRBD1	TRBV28	CAVANPPGTANTGELFF
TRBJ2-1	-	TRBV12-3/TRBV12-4	CASRGLARNEQFF
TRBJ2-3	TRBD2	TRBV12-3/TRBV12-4	CASSSSGATSTDTQYF